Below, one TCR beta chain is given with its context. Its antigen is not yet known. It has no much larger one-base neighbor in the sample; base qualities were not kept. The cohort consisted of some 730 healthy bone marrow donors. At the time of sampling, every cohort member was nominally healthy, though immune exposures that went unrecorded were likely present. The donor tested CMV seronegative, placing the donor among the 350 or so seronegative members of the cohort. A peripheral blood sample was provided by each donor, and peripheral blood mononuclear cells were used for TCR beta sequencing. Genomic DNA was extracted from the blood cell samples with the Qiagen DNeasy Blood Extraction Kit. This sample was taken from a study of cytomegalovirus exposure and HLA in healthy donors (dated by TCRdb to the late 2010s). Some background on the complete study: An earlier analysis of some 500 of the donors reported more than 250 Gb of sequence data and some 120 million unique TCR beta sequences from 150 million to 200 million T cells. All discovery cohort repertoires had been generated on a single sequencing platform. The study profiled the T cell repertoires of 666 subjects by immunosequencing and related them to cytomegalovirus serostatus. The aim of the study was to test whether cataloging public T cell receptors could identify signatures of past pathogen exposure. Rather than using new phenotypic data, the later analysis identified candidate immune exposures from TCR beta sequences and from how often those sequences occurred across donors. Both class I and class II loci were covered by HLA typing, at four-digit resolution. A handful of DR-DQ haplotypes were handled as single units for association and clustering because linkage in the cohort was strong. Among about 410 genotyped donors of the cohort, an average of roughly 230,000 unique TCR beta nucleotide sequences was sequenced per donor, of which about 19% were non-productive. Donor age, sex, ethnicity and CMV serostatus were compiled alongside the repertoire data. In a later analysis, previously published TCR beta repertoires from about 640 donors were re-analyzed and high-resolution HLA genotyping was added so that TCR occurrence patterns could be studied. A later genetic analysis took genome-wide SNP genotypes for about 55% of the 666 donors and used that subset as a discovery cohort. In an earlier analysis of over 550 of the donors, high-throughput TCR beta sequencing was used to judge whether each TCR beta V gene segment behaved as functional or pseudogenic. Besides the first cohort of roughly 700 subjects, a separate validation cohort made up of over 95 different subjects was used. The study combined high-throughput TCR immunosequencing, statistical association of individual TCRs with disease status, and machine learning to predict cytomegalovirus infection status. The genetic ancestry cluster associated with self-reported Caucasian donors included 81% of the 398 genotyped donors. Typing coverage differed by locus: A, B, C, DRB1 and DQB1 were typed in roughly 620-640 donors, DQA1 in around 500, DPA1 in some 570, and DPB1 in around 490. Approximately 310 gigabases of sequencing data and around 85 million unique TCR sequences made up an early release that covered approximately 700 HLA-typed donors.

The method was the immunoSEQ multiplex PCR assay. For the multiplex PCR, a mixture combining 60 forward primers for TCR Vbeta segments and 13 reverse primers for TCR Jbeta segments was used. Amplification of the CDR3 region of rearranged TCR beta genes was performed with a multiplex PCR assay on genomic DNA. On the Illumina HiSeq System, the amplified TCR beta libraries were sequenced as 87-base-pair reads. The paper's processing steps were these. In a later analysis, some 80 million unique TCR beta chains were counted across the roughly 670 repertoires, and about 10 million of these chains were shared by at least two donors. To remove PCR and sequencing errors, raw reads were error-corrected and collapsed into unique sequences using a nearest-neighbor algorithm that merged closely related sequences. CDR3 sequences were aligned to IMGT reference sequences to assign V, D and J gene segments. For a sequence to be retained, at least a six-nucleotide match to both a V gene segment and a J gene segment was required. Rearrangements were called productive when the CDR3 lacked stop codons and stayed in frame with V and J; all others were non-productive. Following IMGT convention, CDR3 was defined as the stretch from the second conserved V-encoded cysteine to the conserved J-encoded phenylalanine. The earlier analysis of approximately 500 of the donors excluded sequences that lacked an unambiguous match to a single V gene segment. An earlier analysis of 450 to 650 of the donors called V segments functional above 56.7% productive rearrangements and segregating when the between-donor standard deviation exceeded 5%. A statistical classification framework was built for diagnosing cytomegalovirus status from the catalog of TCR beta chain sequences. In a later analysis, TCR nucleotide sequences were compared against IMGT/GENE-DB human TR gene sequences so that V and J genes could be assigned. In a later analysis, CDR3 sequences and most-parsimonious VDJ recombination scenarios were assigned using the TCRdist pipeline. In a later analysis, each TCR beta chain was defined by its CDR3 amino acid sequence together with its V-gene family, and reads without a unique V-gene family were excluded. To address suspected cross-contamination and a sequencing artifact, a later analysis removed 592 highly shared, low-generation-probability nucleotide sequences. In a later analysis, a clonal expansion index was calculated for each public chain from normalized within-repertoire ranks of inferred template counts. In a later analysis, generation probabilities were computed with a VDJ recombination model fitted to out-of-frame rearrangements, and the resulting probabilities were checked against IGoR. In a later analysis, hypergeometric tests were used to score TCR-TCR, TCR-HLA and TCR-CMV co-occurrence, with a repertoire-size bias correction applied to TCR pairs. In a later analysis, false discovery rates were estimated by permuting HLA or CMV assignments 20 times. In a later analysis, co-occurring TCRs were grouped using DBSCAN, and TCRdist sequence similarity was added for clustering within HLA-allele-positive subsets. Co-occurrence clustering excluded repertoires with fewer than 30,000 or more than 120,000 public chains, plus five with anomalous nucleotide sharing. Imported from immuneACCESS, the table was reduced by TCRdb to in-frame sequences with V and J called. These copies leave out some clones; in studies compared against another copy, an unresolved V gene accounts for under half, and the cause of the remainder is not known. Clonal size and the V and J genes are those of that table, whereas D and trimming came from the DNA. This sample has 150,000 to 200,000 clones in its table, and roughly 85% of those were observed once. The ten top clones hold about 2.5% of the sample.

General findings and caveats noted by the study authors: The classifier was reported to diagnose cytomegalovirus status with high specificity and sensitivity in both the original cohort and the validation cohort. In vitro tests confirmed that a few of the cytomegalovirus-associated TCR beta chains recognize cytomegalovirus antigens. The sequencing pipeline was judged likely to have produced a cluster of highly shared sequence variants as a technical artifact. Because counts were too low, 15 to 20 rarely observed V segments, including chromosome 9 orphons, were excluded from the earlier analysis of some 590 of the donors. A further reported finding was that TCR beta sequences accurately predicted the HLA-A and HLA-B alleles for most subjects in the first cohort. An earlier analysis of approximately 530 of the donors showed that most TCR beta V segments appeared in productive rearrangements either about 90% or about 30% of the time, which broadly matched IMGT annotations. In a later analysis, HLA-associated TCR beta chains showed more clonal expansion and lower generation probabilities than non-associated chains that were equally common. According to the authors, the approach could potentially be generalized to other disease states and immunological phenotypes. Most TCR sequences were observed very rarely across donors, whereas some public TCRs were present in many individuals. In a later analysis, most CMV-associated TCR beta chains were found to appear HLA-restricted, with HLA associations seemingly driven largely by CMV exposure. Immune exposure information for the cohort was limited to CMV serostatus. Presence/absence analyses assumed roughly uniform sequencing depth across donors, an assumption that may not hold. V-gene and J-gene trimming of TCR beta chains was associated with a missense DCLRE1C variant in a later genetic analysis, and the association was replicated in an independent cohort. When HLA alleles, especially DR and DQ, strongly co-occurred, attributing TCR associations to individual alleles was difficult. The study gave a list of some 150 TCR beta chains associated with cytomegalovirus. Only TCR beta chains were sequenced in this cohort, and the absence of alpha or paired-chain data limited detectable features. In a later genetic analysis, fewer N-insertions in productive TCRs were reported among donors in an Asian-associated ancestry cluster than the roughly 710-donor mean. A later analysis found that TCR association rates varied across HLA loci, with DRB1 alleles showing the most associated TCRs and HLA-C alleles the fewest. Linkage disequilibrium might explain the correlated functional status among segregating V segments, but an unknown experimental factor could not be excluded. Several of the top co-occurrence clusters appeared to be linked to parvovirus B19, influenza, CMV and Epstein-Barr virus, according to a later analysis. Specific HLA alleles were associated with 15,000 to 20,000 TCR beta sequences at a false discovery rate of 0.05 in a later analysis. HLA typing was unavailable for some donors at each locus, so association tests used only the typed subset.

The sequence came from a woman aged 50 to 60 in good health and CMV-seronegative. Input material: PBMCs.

The CDR3 in this case is CASRRTGYYEQYF. The DNA sequence follows: TGTGCCAGCAGAAGAACAGGGTACTACGAGCAGTACTTC. The V and J segments used are TRBV6-5 and TRBJ2-7; the best D guess is TRBD1, with 6 bases matching. Deletion took 6 bases off V and 3 bases off J, with a span of 12 bases between the germline ends. In the germline V gene, CDR1 corresponds to MNHEY and CDR2 to SVGAGI. The CDR3 goes from the cysteine to the phenylalanine over 13 residues. Just CDR3 DNA is preserved here, 39 bases in frame from base 1.